This note documents a single T cell receptor beta chain sequence. This clone has a count of ten or more. Its target antigen remains unknown. Base qualities are not provided; no much larger clone lies one nucleotide away. The source of the sample is a study of cytomegalovirus exposure and HLA in healthy donors (dated by TCRdb to 2016 to 2017). Regarding the research as a whole: In an earlier analysis of fewer than 750 of the donors, less than 350 Gb of sequence data and 100 million or so unique TCR beta sequences from roughly 180 million T cells were reported. Roughly 300 gigabases of sequencing data and 70 million to 100 million unique TCR sequences made up an early release that covered 500 to 700 HLA-typed donors. Among the roughly 410 genotyped donors, about 83% belonged to the genetic ancestry cluster associated with self-reported Caucasian donors. The study aimed to test whether signatures of past pathogen exposure could be identified by cataloging public T cell receptors. The study used immunosequencing to profile the T cell repertoires of hundreds of subjects and linked those repertoires to cytomegalovirus serostatus. A separate validation cohort of over 95 different subjects was used in addition to the roughly 720-subject first cohort. The study combined high-throughput TCR immunosequencing, statistical association of individual TCRs with disease status, and machine learning to predict cytomegalovirus infection status. In a later analysis, previously published TCR beta repertoires from some 640 donors were re-analyzed and high-resolution HLA genotyping was added so that TCR occurrence patterns could be studied. Rather than drawing on any new phenotypic data, the later analysis identified candidate immune exposures from TCR beta sequences and the way those sequences occurred across donors. To decide whether each TCR beta V gene segment behaved as functional or pseudogenic, an earlier analysis of over 500 of the donors relied on high-throughput TCR beta sequencing. Donor age, sex, ethnicity and CMV serostatus were collected together with the repertoire data. A later genetic analysis took genome-wide SNP genotypes for about 55% of the 666 donors and used that subset as a discovery cohort. Every repertoire in the discovery cohort had been generated on one and the same sequencing platform. HLA typing covered class I and class II loci at four-digit resolution. The number of donors typed differed by locus, with about 629-630 for A, B, C, DRB1 and DQB1, around 520 for DQA1, about 610 for DPA1, and 450 to 480 for DPB1. Because of strong linkage in the cohort, 4 to 6 DR-DQ haplotypes were treated as single units for association and clustering. On average, roughly 250,000 unique TCR beta nucleotide sequences were sequenced per donor among 398 genotyped donors of the cohort, with roughly 19% of those sequences being non-productive. Beyond this particular receptor, the publication reports: In vitro tests confirmed that a few of the cytomegalovirus-associated TCR beta chains recognize cytomegalovirus antigens. Only TCR beta chains were sequenced in this cohort, and the absence of alpha or paired-chain data limited detectable features. A later analysis found that most CMV-associated TCR beta chains appeared HLA-restricted, with HLA associations seemingly driven largely by CMV exposure. According to the authors, the approach could potentially be generalized to other disease states and immunological phenotypes. At a false discovery rate of 0.05, a later analysis linked around 17,000 TCR beta sequences to specific HLA alleles. Some IMGT-functional V segments, including TRBV6-2 and TRBV6-3, could not be told apart with the 87-base-pair reads, so those segments were excluded. A later genetic analysis associated a missense DCLRE1C variant with V-gene and J-gene trimming of TCR beta chains, and an independent cohort replicated the association. Most TCR sequences were observed very rarely across donors, whereas some public TCRs were present in many individuals. According to a later genetic analysis, donors in an Asian-associated ancestry cluster had fewer N-insertions in productive TCRs than the approximately 670-donor mean. The presence/absence analyses assumed that sequencing depth was roughly uniform across donors, and that assumption may not be true. Because HLA typing was missing for some donors at each locus, association tests included only the typed subset. Compared with equally common non-associated chains, HLA-associated TCR beta chains in a later analysis were more clonally expanded and had lower generation probabilities. A total of fewer than 200 TCR beta chains were listed by the study as associated with cytomegalovirus. In a later analysis, TCR association rates were found to vary across HLA loci, with the most associated TCRs seen for DRB1 alleles and the fewest for HLA-C alleles. A group of highly shared sequence variants was considered likely to be a technical artifact of the sequencing pipeline. Fewer than 20 rarely observed V segments, including chromosome 9 orphons, were excluded from the earlier analysis of just under 600 of the donors because counts were too low. Correlated functional status among segregating V segments might reflect linkage disequilibrium, but an unknown experimental factor could not be ruled out. A further reported finding was that TCR beta sequences accurately predicted the HLA-A and HLA-B alleles for most subjects in the first cohort. In both the original and validation cohorts, the classifier was reported to diagnose cytomegalovirus status with high specificity and sensitivity. A later analysis reported that several top co-occurrence clusters appeared linked to parvovirus B19, influenza, CMV and Epstein-Barr virus. Immune exposure information for the cohort was limited to CMV serostatus. In an earlier analysis of fewer than 700 of the donors, most TCR beta V segments appeared in productive rearrangements about 87% or about 30% of the time, broadly matching IMGT annotations. Assigning TCR associations to individual alleles was difficult when HLA alleles, especially DR and DQ, strongly co-occurred.

V is cut by 1 base and J by 3 bases, and the space between the germline ends is 22 bases. From its cysteine to its phenylalanine, the CDR3 spans 18 amino acids. Only the CDR3 DNA is retained, 54 bases long and in frame from the first base. CDR1 and CDR2 are read off the germline V gene as SGHTA and FQGNSA. The cohort was made up of about 670 healthy bone marrow donors. At the time of sampling, all cohort members were nominally healthy, though unrecorded immune exposures were likely present. The donor tested CMV seropositive and was one of the 289 seropositive cohort members. Every donor gave a peripheral blood sample, and the peripheral blood mononuclear cells from that sample were used for TCR beta sequencing. The Qiagen DNeasy Blood Extraction Kit was used to extract genomic DNA from the blood cell samples. Preparation of the library involved the immunoSEQ multiplex PCR assay. For the multiplex PCR, a mixture combining 60 forward primers for TCR Vbeta segments and 13 reverse primers for TCR Jbeta segments was used. Amplification of the CDR3 region of rearranged TCR beta genes was performed with a multiplex PCR assay on genomic DNA. Amplified TCR beta libraries were sequenced as 87-base-pair reads on the Illumina HiSeq System. In the source study's methods: Across the roughly 670 repertoires, a later analysis counted some 80 million unique TCR beta chains, around 10 million of which were shared by at least two donors. Raw reads were error-corrected and collapsed into unique sequences with a nearest-neighbor algorithm that merged closely related sequences to remove PCR and sequencing errors. To assign V, D and J gene segments, CDR3 sequences were aligned to IMGT reference sequences. Each retained sequence needed at least a six-nucleotide match to both a V gene segment and a J gene segment. A rearrangement was called productive if the CDR3 had no stop codons and remained in frame with V and J, and every other rearrangement was called non-productive. CDR3 was defined by IMGT convention, running from the second conserved V-encoded cysteine to the conserved J-encoded phenylalanine. The earlier analysis of 550 to 650 of the donors excluded any sequence lacking an unambiguous match to a single V gene segment. An earlier analysis of a few hundred of the donors called V segments functional above 56.7% productive rearrangements and segregating when the between-donor standard deviation exceeded 5%. A statistical classification framework was built to diagnose cytomegalovirus status from the catalog of TCR beta chain sequences. A later analysis assigned V and J genes by comparing TCR nucleotide sequences with IMGT/GENE-DB human TR gene sequences. The TCRdist pipeline was used in a later analysis to assign CDR3 sequences and most-parsimonious VDJ recombination scenarios. In a later analysis, each TCR beta chain was defined by its CDR3 amino acid sequence together with its V-gene family, and reads lacking a unique V-gene family were excluded. A later analysis removed 592 highly shared, low-generation-probability nucleotide sequences to deal with suspected cross-contamination and a sequencing artifact. In a later analysis, a clonal expansion index was calculated for each public chain from normalized within-repertoire ranks of inferred template counts. A later analysis computed generation probabilities with a VDJ recombination model fitted to out-of-frame rearrangements, and checked the results against IGoR. In a later analysis, TCR-TCR, TCR-HLA and TCR-CMV co-occurrence was scored with hypergeometric tests, and a repertoire-size bias correction was applied to TCR pairs. To estimate false discovery rates, a later analysis permuted the HLA or CMV assignments 20 times. In a later analysis, co-occurring TCRs were grouped using DBSCAN, with TCRdist sequence similarity added in when clustering inside HLA-allele-positive subsets. For co-occurrence clustering, repertoires with fewer than 30,000 or more than 120,000 public chains were excluded, along with a handful of repertoires with anomalous nucleotide sharing. TCRdb retrieved this table from immuneACCESS and kept in-frame rearrangements only. Not all clones are present; in checked studies, unresolved V genes account for under half, and no reason is known for the remainder. Clone size and V and J calls were adopted from that table, with D and trimming inferred from the DNA. Here the sample has some 180,000 clones; roughly 10% occur a single time. 1% to 1.5% of the sample is in the top ten clones.

What was sequenced was PBMCs. This chain joins TRBV7-2 to TRBJ2-7; the best D guess is TRBD2, with 6 bases matching. This receptor was taken from a woman aged 30 to 39 in good health and CMV-seropositive. CDR3 loop: CASSLVARALGRDYEQYF. The sequenced DNA is TGTGCCAGCAGCTTAGTAGCAAGGGCGCTCGGGCGGGACTACGAGCAGTACTTC.